The TCR beta chain described here comes from a study of identical twins. Concerning this clonotype: Its antigen is unknown.

Study findings and constraints: Reduced insertions were recorded for abundant cord blood beta clonotypes, with no such pattern in memory repertoires.

In TCRdb, the 5' RACE reads were re-called with MiXCR into one record per CDR3 protein. In the table there are some 790,000 distinct CDR3 sequences, around a sixth of which are singletons. Looked up from germline, CDR1 is LNHDA and CDR2 is SQIVND (reference sequence). The CDR3 spans 13 residues. The ends were cut back, 3 bases at V and 7 bases at J, with 10 bases in the middle. Another study also made use of these data, one on T cells expressing NK-cell markers. That work contributes: Sequencing of TCR beta repertoires drew on sorted CD3+CD56+NKG2C+, CD3+CD56+NKG2C- and CD3+CD56-NKG2C+ T cells. Also leading the CD3+CD56-NKG2C+ fraction in a few donors were these clonotypes.

The genes are TRBV19 and TRBJ2-1; D tentatively reads TRBD1 or TRBD2 (5 bases each). The TCR comes from a woman between 18 and 29 years old in good health. The material sequenced was PBMCs. CDR3 bases: TGTGCCAGTAGTATTGACTGGGGGAATGAGCAGTTCTTC. It encodes CASSIDWGNEQFF.